A selection of T cell receptor beta chains follows, all from one sample in a study of control samples from healthy donors and cancer patients. Using immunoSEQ multiplex PCR, the repertoire was profiled, and TCRdb retains in-frame clones only, with some absent. The table has more than 65,000 clones, approximately 84% seen once. The sequenced sample consisted of blood. These receptors were obtained from a man in his fifties or sixties in good health. The CDR3 runs from the conserved cysteine through the conserved F or W. The D gene is left open where the match is weak. For some rows the clone size is stated as once, few or many, or as a class when expanded; others skip it.

D: .
V: TRBV11-3
length: 13
size: .
J: TRBJ2-5
CDR3: CASSLGVRATQYF
DNA: TGTGCCAGCAGCTTGGGGGTGAGGGCTACCCAGTACTTC

D: .
V: TRBV2
length: 14
size: .
J: TRBJ2-1
CDR3: CASSTRGSYNEQFF
DNA: TGTGCCAGCAGTACTAGAGGCTCCTACAATGAGCAGTTCTTC

D: TRBD2
V: TRBV2
length: 15
size: .
J: TRBJ2-2
CDR3: CASSSSSGRTGELFF
DNA: TGTGCCAGCAGTAGCTCTAGCGGGAGGACCGGGGAGCTGTTTTTT

D: .
V: TRBV2
length: 10
size: .
J: TRBJ2-7
CDR3: CASGGPEQYF
DNA: TGTGCCAGCGGGGGGCCCGAGCAGTACTTC

D: TRBD1
V: TRBV10-3
length: 16
size: .
J: TRBJ1-1
CDR3: CAISESTGGVNTEAFF
DNA: TGTGCCATCAGTGAGAGCACAGGGGGCGTAAACACTGAAGCTTTCTTT

D: .
V: TRBV29-1
length: 13
size: .
J: TRBJ1-4
CDR3: CSVSTAPNEKLFF
DNA: TGCAGCGTCTCGACGGCCCCAAATGAAAAACTGTTTTTT

D: TRBD2
V: TRBV4-2
length: 18
size: .
J: TRBJ2-6
CDR3: CASSHQTSGSSGANVLTF
DNA: TGTGCCAGCAGCCATCAGACTAGCGGGAGTTCTGGGGCCAACGTCCTGACTTTC

D: TRBD2
V: TRBV3-1/TRBV3-2
length: 18
size: .
J: TRBJ2-2
CDR3: CASSQGLGLAVITGELFF
DNA: TGTGCCAGCAGCCAAGGATTGGGACTAGCGGTGATCACCGGGGAGCTGTTTTTT

D: .
V: TRBV5-6
length: 16
size: .
J: TRBJ1-1
CDR3: CASSQERLRGNTEAFF
DNA: TGTGCCAGCAGCCAAGAGCGACTTAGGGGAAACACTGAAGCTTTCTTT

D: .
V: TRBV7-2
length: 17
size: .
J: TRBJ2-1
CDR3: CASSLLAVQGTGNEQFF
DNA: TGTGCCAGCAGCCTCTTAGCGGTACAGGGTACTGGGAATGAGCAGTTCTTC

D: .
V: TRBV2
length: 14
size: .
J: TRBJ1-2
CDR3: CASELGGWDYGYTF
DNA: TGTGCCAGCGAATTGGGGGGTTGGGACTATGGCTACACCTTC

D: TRBD1
V: TRBV7-9
length: 16
size: .
J: TRBJ2-1
CDR3: CASSPRQGLGHNEQFF
DNA: TGTGCCAGCAGCCCTAGACAGGGTTTGGGGCACAATGAGCAGTTCTTC

D: .
V: TRBV30
length: 13
size: .
J: TRBJ1-2
CDR3: CAWSVRGDGGYTF
DNA: TGTGCCTGGAGTGTTAGAGGGGATGGGGGCTACACCTTC

D: .
V: TRBV30
length: 15
size: .
J: TRBJ2-1
CDR3: CAWSVLIGTADEQFF
DNA: TGTGCCTGGAGTGTACTTATAGGGACGGCGGATGAGCAGTTCTTC

D: TRBD2
V: TRBV4-3
length: 17
size: .
J: TRBJ2-5
CDR3: CASSQGSSGRAWETQYF
DNA: TGCGCCAGCAGCCAGGGGTCTAGCGGGAGGGCCTGGGAGACCCAGTACTTC

D: TRBD1
V: TRBV7-3
length: 13
size: .
J: TRBJ2-1
CDR3: CASSQGQFNEQFF
DNA: TGTGCCAGCAGCCAGGGACAGTTCAATGAGCAGTTCTTC

D: TRBD2
V: TRBV5-1
length: 15
size: .
J: TRBJ2-5
CDR3: CASSPLGAGVETQYF
DNA: TGCGCCAGCAGCCCCTTGGGAGCGGGAGTGGAGACCCAGTACTTC

D: TRBD1
V: TRBV7-6
length: 13
size: .
J: TRBJ2-7
CDR3: CASSSSGGDEQYF
DNA: TGTGCCAGCAGCTCCTCAGGGGGTGACGAGCAGTACTTC

D: .
V: TRBV4-2
length: 15
size: .
J: TRBJ1-3
CDR3: CASSQDGDVRNTIYF
DNA: TGTGCCAGCAGCCAAGATGGGGACGTTAGAAACACCATATATTTT

D: .
V: TRBV6-2/TRBV6-3
length: 14
size: few
J: TRBJ2-7
CDR3: CASSLGVVSVQQYF
DNA: TGTGCCAGCAGCTTAGGTGTGGTGTCCGTCCAGCAGTACTTC

D: .
V: TRBV19
length: 15
size: .
J: TRBJ1-2
CDR3: CASKEGGGRSYGYTF
DNA: TGTGCCAGTAAAGAAGGCGGGGGACGTTCCTATGGCTACACCTTC

D: TRBD1
V: TRBV7-9
length: 16
size: .
J: TRBJ2-7
CDR3: CASSTSGQGRSYEQYF
DNA: TGTGCCAGCAGCACAAGCGGACAGGGACGCTCCTACGAGCAGTACTTC

D: .
V: TRBV19
length: 14
size: .
J: TRBJ2-3
CDR3: CASSPRGAADTQYF
DNA: TGTGCCAGTAGCCCCCGGGGGGCGGCAGATACGCAGTATTTT

D: .
V: TRBV5-1
length: 16
size: once
J: TRBJ1-2
CDR3: CASSLLPGEPYYGYTF
DNA: TGCGCCAGCAGCTTACTCCCAGGGGAACCATACTATGGCTACACCTTC

D: TRBD2
V: TRBV2
length: 15
size: few
J: TRBJ2-1
CDR3: CASSTTSGRGNEQFF
DNA: TGTGCCAGCAGTACTACTAGCGGGAGAGGCAATGAGCAGTTCTTC

D: .
V: TRBV19
length: 16
size: .
J: TRBJ1-1
CDR3: CASSIVSGFMNTEAFF
DNA: TGTGCCAGTAGTATAGTGAGCGGGTTTATGAACACTGAAGCTTTCTTT

D: .
V: TRBV7-2
length: 13
size: .
J: TRBJ2-1
CDR3: CASSLADINEQFF
DNA: TGTGCCAGCAGCTTAGCGGATATAAATGAGCAGTTCTTC

D: .
V: TRBV24-1
length: 13
size: .
J: TRBJ1-2
CDR3: CATSDPFLYGYTF
DNA: TGTGCCACCAGTGACCCCTTCCTCTATGGCTACACCTTC